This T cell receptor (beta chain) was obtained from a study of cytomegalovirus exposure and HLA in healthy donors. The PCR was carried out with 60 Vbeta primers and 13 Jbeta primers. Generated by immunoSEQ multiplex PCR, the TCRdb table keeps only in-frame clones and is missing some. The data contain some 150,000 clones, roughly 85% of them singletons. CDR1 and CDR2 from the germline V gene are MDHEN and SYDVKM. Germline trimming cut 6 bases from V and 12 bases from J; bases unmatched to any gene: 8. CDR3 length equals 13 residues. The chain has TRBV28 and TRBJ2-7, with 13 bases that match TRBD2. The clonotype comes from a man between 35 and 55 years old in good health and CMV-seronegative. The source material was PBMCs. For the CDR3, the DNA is TGTGCCAGCAGCACAACTAGCGGGAGGGCTGCGTACTTC. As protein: CASSTTSGRAAYF.